These T cell receptor beta chains were read from a single sample in a study of Ad26.COV2.S vaccination and SARS-CoV-2 variants. TCRdb's copy holds only in-frame clones and misses some; the assay was immunoSEQ multiplex PCR. Here the sample spans about 390,000 clones, 88% being singletons. The material was peripheral blood, obtained in a trial of Ad26.COV2.S vaccine versus placebo. The receptor source for this set is a person between 18 and 60 years old who received the Ad26.COV2.S COVID-19 vaccine or a placebo. The CDR3 runs from the conserved cysteine through the conserved F or W. D genes are given only for firm matches. Expanded clones get a size class; other rows say once, few or many, or leave the size out.

v_call	d_call	clone_size	j_call	cdr3_aa	cdr3_nt
TRBV2	NA	NA	TRBJ1-6	CASRVSQLNSPLHF	TGTGCCAGCAGAGTCAGCCAACTTAATTCACCCCTCCACTTT
TRBV7-2	NA	NA	TRBJ2-7	CASSLHGEQYF	TGTGCCAGCAGCTTACATGGCGAGCAGTACTTC
TRBV6-5	NA	NA	TRBJ1-2	CASSYSTGLAMRYTF	TGTGCCAGCAGTTACTCTACCGGTCTCGCTATGCGTTACACCTTC
TRBV3-1/TRBV3-2	NA	NA	TRBJ2-2	CASSLSTARLTGELFF	TGTGCCAGCAGCCTTTCGACAGCGCGCCTCACCGGGGAGCTGTTTTTT
TRBV6-1	NA	NA	TRBJ2-7	CASSESSYPPVGEQYF	TGTGCCAGCAGTGAAAGTAGTTATCCCCCAGTGGGCGAGCAGTACTTC
TRBV14	NA	NA	TRBJ1-2	CASSQGQPNYGYTF	TGTGCCAGCAGCCAAGGACAGCCTAACTATGGCTACACCTTC
TRBV6-4	NA	NA	TRBJ1-6	CASRDPGRKNSPLHF	TGTGCCAGCCGGGATCCGGGACGGAAAAATTCACCCCTCCACTTT
TRBV6-5	NA	NA	TRBJ2-3	CASLWGDTQYF	TGTGCCAGCTTGTGGGGAGATACGCAGTATTTT
TRBV7-8	NA	NA	TRBJ1-2	CASSYRGGWDYGYTF	TGTGCCAGCAGCTACCGGGGGGGCTGGGACTATGGCTACACCTTC
TRBV7-2	TRBD2	NA	TRBJ2-7	CASSLALPGGRSVQYF	TGTGCCAGCAGCTTAGCGCTACCGGGGGGTAGAAGCGTGCAGTACTTC
TRBV7-6	TRBD1	NA	TRBJ1-6	CASSGITGAGSPLHF	TGTGCCAGCAGCGGGATTACAGGGGCAGGTTCACCCCTCCACTTT
TRBV6-2/TRBV6-3	NA	NA	TRBJ1-2	CASSRGHDYGYTF	TGTGCCAGCAGTAGAGGACACGACTATGGCTACACCTTC
TRBV4-3	NA	NA	TRBJ2-5	CASSQRPRRGLETQYF	TGCGCCAGCAGCCAACGGCCAAGGAGGGGATTGGAGACCCAGTACTTC
TRBV2	NA	NA	TRBJ1-2	CAQRGAEYGYTF	TGTGCCCAGAGGGGGGCTGAGTATGGCTACACCTTC
TRBV7-9	NA	few	TRBJ1-5	CASSKGTVGGNQPQHF	TGTGCCAGCAGCAAAGGAACGGTCGGGGGCAATCAGCCCCAGCATTTT
TRBV14	TRBD1	NA	TRBJ2-7	CASSQGLRGFHYEQYF	TGTGCCAGCAGCCAAGGACTCAGGGGGTTTCACTACGAGCAGTACTTC
TRBV2	NA	few	TRBJ1-6	CASSVSGSPLHF	TGTGCCAGCAGTGTTTCTGGCTCACCCCTCCACTTT
TRBV10-2	TRBD1	NA	TRBJ1-4	CASKPSGTGAEKLFF	TGCGCCAGCAAGCCGTCCGGGACAGGGGCCGAAAAACTGTTTTTT
TRBV11-2	NA	NA	TRBJ1-1	CASSLVQEAFF	TGTGCCAGCAGCTTAGTACAGGAAGCTTTCTTT
TRBV14	TRBD1	NA	TRBJ1-1	CASSLRQGNTEAFF	TGTGCCAGCAGCCTAAGACAGGGGAACACTGAAGCTTTCTTT
TRBV7-9	NA	NA	TRBJ1-1	CASSLEQSYTEAFF	TGTGCCAGCAGCTTGGAGCAGAGTTACACTGAAGCTTTCTTT
TRBV13	TRBD2	NA	TRBJ2-5	CASSTQGWGAGGTETQYF	TGTGCCAGCAGCACCCAAGGATGGGGTGCGGGGGGGACAGAGACCCAGTACTTC
TRBV5-1	NA	NA	TRBJ1-1	CASSLRALNTEAFF	TGCGCCAGCAGCTTACGGGCCCTGAACACTGAAGCTTTCTTT
TRBV5-4	NA	NA	TRBJ1-2	CASSLVAGLNYGYTF	TGTGCCAGCAGCTTGGTAGCAGGACTTAACTATGGCTACACCTTC
TRBV4-1	NA	NA	TRBJ1-6	CASSQDSTVYNSPLHF	TGCGCCAGCAGCCAAGATTCTACAGTCTATAATTCACCCCTCCACTTT
TRBV5-1	NA	NA	TRBJ2-3	CASSGSPRGRTDTQYF	TGCGCCAGCAGCGGAAGTCCGCGCGGCCGCACAGATACGCAGTATTTT
TRBV9	NA	NA	TRBJ1-4	CASSVGQTHYEKLFF	TGTGCCAGCAGCGTCGGACAGACCCACTATGAAAAACTGTTTTTT
TRBV5-1	NA	NA	TRBJ1-2	CASSSVERFYTF	TGCGCCAGCAGCTCCGTCGAGAGGTTTTACACCTTC
TRBV3-1/TRBV3-2	NA	NA	TRBJ1-1	CASSRAGEAFF	TGTGCCAGCAGCCGCGCGGGTGAAGCTTTCTTT
TRBV15	NA	once	TRBJ1-1	CATSRVRGGGAEAFF	TGTGCCACCAGCAGAGTCCGTGGAGGAGGCGCTGAAGCTTTCTTT
TRBV5-4	NA	NA	TRBJ2-1	CASSSPGLINNEQFF	TGTGCCAGCAGCTCCCCGGGGCTCATTAACAATGAGCAGTTCTTC
TRBV29-1	TRBD1	NA	TRBJ1-1	CSAAQGVNTEAFF	TGCAGCGCCGCGCAGGGGGTGAATACTGAAGCTTTCTTT
TRBV19	NA	NA	TRBJ2-1	CASSIGHPFYEQFF	TGTGCCAGTAGTATTGGACACCCTTTCTACGAGCAGTTCTTC
TRBV7-7	TRBD1	once	TRBJ2-2	CASSSRVGQEANTGELFF	TGTGCCAGCAGCTCTCGGGTGGGACAGGAAGCGAACACCGGGGAGCTGTTTTTT
TRBV11-2	NA	NA	TRBJ1-1	CASSRILDKVYF	TGTGCCAGCAGCCGAATTTTGGACAAGGTCTACTTT
TRBV6-6	NA	NA	TRBJ2-5	CASSPDSSRYQETQYF	TGTGCCAGCAGTCCCGACTCCTCTAGGTACCAAGAGACCCAGTACTTC
TRBV14	NA	NA	TRBJ2-7	CASSQVRAGEQYF	TGTGCCAGCAGCCAAGTAAGGGCTGGGGAGCAGTACTTC
TRBV20-1	NA	NA	TRBJ2-7	CSARDGSEQYF	TGCAGTGCTAGAGATGGCAGCGAGCAGTACTTC
TRBV7-8	NA	NA	TRBJ2-7	CASQRDPSYEQYF	TGTGCCAGCCAAAGGGACCCTTCCTACGAGCAGTACTTC
TRBV3-1/TRBV3-2	NA	few	TRBJ2-1	CASSQEGLGSSYNEQFF	TGTGCCAGCAGCCAAGAAGGTCTGGGGAGCTCCTACAATGAGCAGTTCTTC
TRBV23-1	NA	NA	TRBJ1-4	CASSRRRGVGSTTNEKLFF	TGCGCCAGCAGTCGAAGACGAGGGGTAGGGAGCACAACTAATGAAAAACTGTTTTTT
TRBV5-1	NA	NA	TRBJ2-2	CASSPGTTNTGELFF	TGCGCCAGCAGCCCCGGGACAACTAACACCGGGGAGCTGTTTTTT
TRBV7-9	NA	NA	TRBJ2-5	CASSLAAFKETQYF	TGTGCCAGCAGCTTAGCTGCCTTTAAAGAGACCCAGTACTTC
TRBV5-1	NA	NA	TRBJ1-3	CASSLGGLGNTIYF	TGCGCCAGCAGCTTGGGGGGGCTTGGAAACACCATATATTTT
TRBV6-2/TRBV6-3	NA	once	TRBJ1-5	CASSSQRRTSNQLQHF	TGTGCCAGCAGCTCACAACGACGGACCAGCAATCAGCTCCAGCATTTT
TRBV4-1	NA	NA	TRBJ1-4	CASSQTGTDLEKLFF	TGCGCCAGCAGCCAAACTGGGACCGATCTTGAAAAACTGTTTTTT
TRBV18	TRBD1	NA	TRBJ1-5	CASSPFRTGDDQPQHF	TGTGCCAGCTCACCATTCCGGACAGGGGATGACCAGCCCCAGCATTTT
TRBV4-1	TRBD1	NA	TRBJ2-2	CASSQSGTGVAGELFF	TGCGCCAGCAGCCAATCCGGGACAGGGGTGGCCGGGGAGCTGTTTTTT